The 14 T cell receptor beta chains given below trace back to one sample, sequenced in a study of cytomegalovirus exposure and HLA in healthy donors. The PCR contained 60 Vbeta and 13 Jbeta primers. Generated by immunoSEQ multiplex PCR, the TCRdb table keeps only in-frame clones and is missing some. Listed are roughly 78,000 clones; about 0.83% falls within the top ten. The sequenced material came from PBMCs. The receptor set was obtained from a boy aged 10-17 years in good health and CMV-seronegative.

The gene calls are TRBV29-1 and TRBJ2-5; TRBD1 matches at 7 bases. Germline V gene lookup returns CDR1 SQVTM and CDR2 ANQGSEA. Trimming took 6 bases from V and 1 from J; bases not matched to a gene: 5. This CDR3 is built from 13 residues. DNA for the CDR3: TGCAGCGTCAACAGGGGAACCCAAGAGACCCAGTACTTC. Its translation is CSVNRGTQETQYF. The whole variable domain, remainder taken from reference TRBV29-1 and TRBJ2-5, is SAVISQKPSRDICQRGTSLTIQCQVDSQVTMMFWYRQQPGQSLTLIATANQGSEATYESGFVIDKFPISRPNLTFSTLTVSNMSPEDSSIYLCSVNRGTQETQYFGPGTRLLVL.

The V gene is TRBV6-1, the J gene TRBJ2-5, with TRBD1 identical over 9 bases. CDR1 and CDR2 (germline): MNHNS, SASEGT. V dropped 5 bases and J dropped 2; count of bases not matched to a gene: 6. This CDR3 region has 15 residues. The CDR3 region has the DNA TGTGCCAGCAGTCTACCGGGACAGGGACAAGAGACCCAGTACTTC. As protein: CASSLPGQGQETQYF.

The chain combines TRBV5-1 with TRBJ2-7; possible D gene TRBD2, 5 bases. V shed 0 bases and J shed 2 bases, with 15 bases lying between them. Germline values: CDR1 SGHRS, CDR2 YFSETQ. This CDR3 region has 16 residues. The CDR3 bases are TGCGCCAGCAGCTTGGCCGAGGCGGGCAGGACCTACGAGCAGTACTTC. Encoded protein: CASSLAEAGRTYEQYF.

This chain links TRBV14 with TRBJ2-1; 8 bases are shared with TRBD2. CDR1 is SGHDN, CDR2 FVKESK, per germline. The CDR3 runs to 17 residues. J was trimmed by 4 bases and V by 3 bases; bases with no gene match: 11. The CDR3 region is CASSHPRRLAQYNEQFF. As DNA, the CDR3 is TGTGCCAGCAGCCATCCACGGAGACTAGCGCAGTACAATGAGCAGTTCTTC.

Points on this clone: The identical CDR3 is also encoded by other nucleotide sequences in the sample. This chain connects TRBV18 to TRBJ1-6, with a tentative D call TRBD1 (6 bases). Germline V gene data show CDR1 as KGHSH and CDR2 as LQKENI. V lost 2 bases, J lost 10 bases, and 15 bases lay in between. The CDR3 is 15 residues long. This chain's CDR3 is CASSPTRQDGSPLHF. CDR3 nucleotide sequence: TGTGCCAGCTCACCAACCCGACAGGATGGATCACCCCTCCACTTT.

As for this clone: Mismatch with germline at one junction end may stem from a read error. The chain links TRBV9 to TRBJ2-1; no reliable D call. The CDR3 length is 15 residues. Per the germline V gene, CDR1 is SGDLS and CDR2 is YYNGEE. In DNA form, the CDR3 reads TGTGCCAGCAGCGGCACTTGGAGCTCCGACAATGAGCAGTTCTTC. Protein sequence: CASSGTWSSDNEQFF.

This chain links TRBV6-1 with TRBJ2-6; D remains unclear. Deletions cut 2 bases from V and 0 bases from J, with 5 bases between. The CDR3 consists of 15 residues. CDR1 MNHNS and CDR2 SASEGT come from the germline V gene. The CDR3 protein is CASSEQDSGANVLTF. CDR3 DNA sequence: TGTGCCAGCAGTGAACAGGACTCTGGGGCCAACGTCCTGACTTTC.

This chain links TRBV19 with TRBJ1-2; TRBD1 matches at 7 bases. The ends lost 4 bases at V and 2 bases at J; junction bases unmatched: 7. Germline V CDR1 and CDR2: LNHDA, SQIVND (reference sequence). The CDR3 loop spans 15 amino acids. CDR3 region: CASSRKAGQNYGYTF. DNA for the CDR3: TGTGCCAGTAGTAGGAAGGCGGGACAGAACTATGGCTACACCTTC.

The V call is TRBV5-1, the J call TRBJ1-2, with 8 bases fitting TRBD1. The V and J ends lost 2 bases and 6 bases, in that order; junction bases with no gene match: 6. This CDR3 region has 14 residues. Germline-derived CDR1 and CDR2 are SGHRS and YFSETQ. The CDR3 here is CASSLSQGGNGYTF. CDR3 sequence (DNA): TGCGCCAGCAGCTTATCACAGGGGGGCAATGGCTACACCTTC.

This chain links TRBV9 with TRBJ2-7; the D gene is possibly TRBD2 (5 bases). Germline CDR1 reads SGDLS; CDR2 reads YYNGEE. This CDR3 has 13 residues. V lost 0 bases, J lost 5 bases, and 9 bases lay in between. CDR3 amino acids: CASSVGELHEQYF. CDR3 bases: TGTGCCAGCAGCGTAGGGGAGCTGCACGAGCAGTACTTC. The variable domain in full, completed from reference TRBV9 and TRBJ2-7, reads DSGVTQTPKHLITATGQRVTLRCSPRSGDLSVYWYQQSLDQGLQFLIQYYNGEERAKGNILERFSAQQFPDLHSELNLSSLELGDSALYFCASSVGELHEQYFGPGTRLTVT.

This chain joins TRBV6-1 and TRBJ2-7, with 10 bases matching TRBD2. J was trimmed by 2 bases and V by 4 bases; bases with no gene match: 14. The CDR3 is 18 residues long. Germline V CDR1 and CDR2: MNHNS, SASEGT. The CDR3 reads CASSALALTSGATYEQYF. The CDR3 coding sequence is TGTGCCAGCAGTGCCTTGGCCCTAACTAGCGGGGCAACCTACGAGCAGTACTTC.

V is TRBV30 and J is TRBJ1-3, with unresolved D. Looked up from germline, CDR1 is GTSNPN and CDR2 is SVGIG (reference sequence). This CDR3 has 17 amino acids. The germline V and J ends were trimmed by 0 bases and 2 bases, with 17 bases remaining between them. CDR3 residues: CAWSVREFAPAGNTIYF. The CDR3 nucleotides read TGTGCCTGGAGTGTAAGGGAGTTCGCCCCTGCTGGAAACACCATATATTTT.

CDR3 DNA sequence: TGTGCCACCAGCAGAGATTCCGGGTATGGCACTGAAGCTTTCTTT. This gives the protein CATSRDSGYGTEAFF. The chain employs TRBV15 and TRBJ1-1, with D uncertain. Germline loops: CDR1 LNHNV, CDR2 YYDKDF (reference sequence). V gave up 0 bases and J gave up 4 bases, with 12 bases separating them. The length of the CDR3 is 15 residues.

This chain links TRBV6-5 with TRBJ1-2; 9 nucleotides agree with TRBD1. This CDR3 has 15 residues. V was pared by 7 bases and J by 8 bases, with 14 bases of the junction left unmatched. Looked up from germline, CDR1 is MNHEY and CDR2 is SVGAGI. CDR3 protein: CASILTPGTGKGYTF. CDR3 sequence (DNA): TGTGCCAGCATTCTTACCCCCGGGACAGGGAAAGGCTACACCTTC.